The next 29 T cell receptor beta chains were all read from a single sample in a study of OX40 agonist ivuxolimab in advanced cancers. Method: immunoSEQ multiplex PCR; TCRdb's copy keeps in-frame clones and lacks some. The table records approximately 74,000 clones, 80% to 85% of them present only once. The sample in question was CD4+ or CD8+ T cells sorted from blood, obtained in a trial of the OX40 agonist ivuxolimab. Receptors originate from an adult with an advanced solid tumor such as melanoma, head and neck, liver or kidney cancer.

The V call is TRBV18, the J call TRBJ1-1; 11 bases match TRBD1. Per the germline V gene, CDR1 is KGHSH and CDR2 is LQKENI. V lost 0 bases to trimming and J lost 4 bases; unmatched junction nucleotides: 7. The CDR3 covers 17 residues. The CDR3 region is CASSPPPGQGEVTEAFF. In DNA, the CDR3 is TGTGCCAGCTCACCACCCCCGGGACAGGGGGAGGTCACTGAAGCTTTCTTT.

The V and J genes are TRBV5-4 and TRBJ1-3, with a possible D match to TRBD1 (5 bases). The CDR3 totals 14 residues. V gave up 6 bases and J gave up 6 bases, with 16 bases separating them. Germline lookup yields CDR1 SGHNT and CDR2 YYREEE (reference sequence). CDR3 sequence: CASTQSTGPNTIYF. CDR3 sequence (DNA): TGTGCCAGCACCCAATCAACGGGGCCAAACACCATATATTTT.

The chain joins TRBV5-6 to TRBJ1-4, with 7 bases identical to TRBD1. V was pared by 3 bases and J by 4 bases, with 6 bases of the junction left unmatched. Germline CDR1 is SGHDT and CDR2 is YYEEEE. The CDR3 has 15 amino acids. The DNA of the CDR3 is TGTGCCAGCAGCTCTACTGGACAGGTTAATGAAAAACTGTTTTTT. It encodes CASSSTGQVNEKLFF.

This clone was counted only a few times. The chain is built from TRBV28 and TRBJ1-2, with 9 bases lining up with TRBD1. Losses at the gene ends were 4 bases for V and 4 bases for J; bases not matched to a gene: 1. The CDR3 has 13 amino acids. Germline V gene lookup returns CDR1 MDHEN and CDR2 SYDVKM. For the CDR3, the DNA is TGTGCCAGCAGTTGGACAGGGGTCTATGGCTACACCTTC. Amino acid sequence: CASSWTGVYGYTF.

The rearrangement links TRBV7-9 to TRBJ1-1, with D tentatively TRBD1 (5 bases). Trimming shortened V by 6 bases and J by 5 bases, and 16 bases separated the two germline ends. The CDR3 runs to 14 residues. Germline V gene lookup returns CDR1 SEHNR and CDR2 FQNEAQ (reference sequence). CDR3 nucleotide sequence: TGTGCCAGCAGGGCGACAAGTGGGGGGACTGAAGCTTTCTTT. Its protein is CASRATSGGTEAFF.

V and J are TRBV19 and TRBJ2-3; tentative D call: TRBD2 (6 bases). Germline loops: CDR1 LNHDA, CDR2 SQIVND (reference sequence). The CDR3 covers 14 residues. V lost 9 bases and J lost 1, with 14 bases in between. For the CDR3, the DNA is TGTGCCAGCAAAGGGGACTGGCGCACAGATACGCAGTATTTT. Translating it yields CASKGDWRTDTQYF.

CDR3: CASSRAGARETQYF. CDR3 nucleotides: TGTGCCAGCAGTCGAGCGGGGGCCCGGGAGACCCAGTACTTC. The chain links TRBV2 to TRBJ2-5, with TRBD2 matching 8 bases. V was pared by 5 bases and J by 5 bases, with 7 bases of the junction left unmatched. Germline V gene data show CDR1 as SNHLY and CDR2 as FYNNEI. The CDR3 runs to 14 residues.

This sequence joins TRBV2 and TRBJ2-3; D assignment may be TRBD1 or TRBD2 (6 bases each). Germline V gives CDR1 SNHLY, CDR2 FYNNEI. V was shortened by 7 bases and J by 2 bases, with 16 bases between the two germline ends. There are 15 residues in the CDR3. The CDR3 protein is CASNRRGDPTDTQYF. The DNA of the CDR3 is TGTGCCAGCAACAGGAGGGGGGACCCCACAGATACGCAGTATTTT.

The chain carries TRBV27 and TRBJ1-5; D is possibly TRBD1 (5 bases). Germline V gene sequence: CDR1 MNHEY, CDR2 SMNVEV (reference sequence). V gave up 3 bases and J gave up 6 bases, with 15 bases separating them. The CDR3 has 15 residues. CDR3 nucleotide sequence: TGTGCCAGCAGTTTGGGCGGGGGGGATAGTCAGCCCCAGCATTTT. Translation gives CASSLGGGDSQPQHF.

This clone was seen once. V usage is TRBV4-1 and J usage is TRBJ1-6; D gene uncertain. The germline V gene encodes CDR1 MGHRA and CDR2 YSYEKL. The CDR3 loop spans 18 amino acids. Deletions cut 0 bases from V and 6 bases from J, with 18 bases between. The CDR3: CASSQDPGSFFTNSPLHF. The CDR3 DNA is TGCGCCAGCAGCCAAGACCCGGGCAGTTTTTTTACTAATTCACCCCTCCACTTT.

This clone has just a few counts. This chain links TRBV27 with TRBJ1-6; D uncertain. This CDR3 contains 16 residues. Between the trimmed V and J ends, which lost 6 bases and 7 bases, there was a span of 19 bases. The germline V gene has CDR1 MNHEY and CDR2 SMNVEV (reference sequence). The CDR3 coding sequence is TGTGCCAGCAGAGGGTCCTCCCCACAGCAGAATTCACCCCTCCACTTT. It specifies CASRGSSPQQNSPLHF.

The J gene is TRBJ1-4, the V gene TRBV27; D call uncertain. This CDR3 has 14 amino acids. V lost 9 bases and J 0 bases, leaving 11 bases between the germline ends. CDR1 and CDR2 from the germline V gene are MNHEY and SMNVEV (reference sequence). This CDR3 reads CASGLLATNEKLFF. The CDR3 DNA follows: TGTGCCAGTGGTCTGCTTGCAACTAATGAAAAACTGTTTTTT.

This chain links TRBV5-4 with TRBJ2-7, with TRBD1 as a possible D gene (5 bases). CDR1 SGHNT and CDR2 YYREEE come from the germline V gene (reference sequence). The CDR3 length is 15 residues. V was shortened by 0 bases and J by 2 bases, with 12 bases between the two germline ends. The CDR3 DNA reads as TGTGCCAGCAGCTTGGCTGGGGCAGGGACCTACGAGCAGTACTTC. It encodes CASSLAGAGTYEQYF.

V and J are TRBV10-2 and TRBJ1-5; tentatively, D is TRBD1 (6 bases). The CDR3 sequence is 13 residues long. Germline V gene lookup returns CDR1 WSHSY and CDR2 SAAADI. Trimming took off 10 bases at V and 7 bases at J, with 17 bases between the two ends. The CDR3, as DNA: TGCGCCACCGCTACAGGGTTAGGGCAGCCCCAGCATTTT. Its translation is CATATGLGQPQHF.

The V and J genes are TRBV7-8 and TRBJ1-5; D gene ambiguous. V gave up 2 bases and J gave up 6 bases, with 11 bases separating them. This CDR3 is built from 14 residues. CDR1 and CDR2 (germline): SGHVS, FQNEAQ. CDR3 sequence (DNA): TGTGCCAGCAGCTTAACCCCGGAAGGTCAGCCCCAGCATTTT. Translation gives CASSLTPEGQPQHF.

The chain combines TRBV6-1 with TRBJ2-2; D perhaps matches TRBD1 (6 bases). The CDR3 is 16 residues long. CDR1 and CDR2 (germline): MNHNS, SASEGT. The V gene lost 1 base and the J gene lost 3 bases, with 12 bases spanning the gap. The CDR3 sequence is CASSEVGAQDTGELFF. The CDR3, as DNA: TGTGCCAGCAGTGAAGTGGGGGCGCAGGACACCGGGGAGCTGTTTTTT.

CDR3 sequence reads: CASSEAPVASGVADTQYF. CDR3 bases: TGTGCCAGCAGTGAAGCGCCTGTGGCTAGCGGGGTGGCAGATACGCAGTATTTT. The rearrangement uses TRBV2 and TRBJ2-3, with TRBD2 identical over 9 bases. Germline CDR1 is SNHLY and CDR2 is FYNNEI. This CDR3 is built from 18 residues. Trimming removed 0 bases from V and 4 bases from J; junction bases left unmatched: 11. The complete variable domain, with remaining parts taken from reference TRBV2 and TRBJ2-3, reads EPEVTQTPSHQVTQMGQEVILRCVPISNHLYFYWYRQILGQKVEFLVSFYNNEISEKSEIFDDQFSVERPDGSNFTLKIRSTKLEDSAMYFCASSEAPVASGVADTQYFGPGTRLTVL.

This clone has only a few counts. This chain connects TRBV28 to TRBJ1-1, with 8 bases identical to TRBD1. This CDR3 has 15 residues. Germline loops: CDR1 MDHEN, CDR2 SYDVKM. V was clipped by 5 bases and J by 7 bases; unmatched bases: 12. The CDR3, as DNA: TGTGCCAGCAGTCCCCCCGCCGGGGGGACAGGTGAAGCTTTCTTT. Residues: CASSPPAGGTGEAFF. The whole variable domain, remainder taken from reference TRBV28 and TRBJ1-1, is DVKVTQSSRYLVKRTGEKVFLECVQDMDHENMFWYRQDPGLGLRLIYFSYDVKMKEKGDIPEGYSVSREKKERFSLILESASTNQTSMYLCASSPPAGGTGEAFFGQGTRLTVV.

This chain joins TRBV21-1 and TRBJ2-7; the table assigns TRBD2, which was not confirmed against the DNA. TRBV21-1 is listed as a pseudogene. CDR3 size: 15 residues. CDR3 nucleotide sequence: TGTGCCAGCAGCGCCCATAGGACTAGCGGCTACGAGCAGTACTTC. This gives the protein CASSAHRTSGYEQYF.

The gene calls are TRBV27 and TRBJ1-1, with a possible D match to TRBD1 (5 bases). CDR1 and CDR2 from the germline V gene are MNHEY and SMNVEV (reference sequence). Trimming shortened V by 6 bases and J by 1 base, and 12 bases separated the two germline ends. This CDR3 is built from 14 residues. Here the CDR3 DNA reads TGTGCCAGCAGGAAGGGGTGGCAGAACACTGAAGCTTTCTTT. This codes for CASRKGWQNTEAFF.

The chain has TRBV6-6 and TRBJ1-5; D is unclear. The germline CDR1 and CDR2 sequences are MNHNY and SVGAGI (reference sequence). V was clipped by 5 bases and J by 2 bases, with 13 bases between them. The CDR3 runs 15 residues. CDR3 in DNA: TGTGCCAGCAGTCAAAGGTCTTTAGGCAATCAGCCCCAGCATTTT. It yields the protein CASSQRSLGNQPQHF.

This clone was observed a single time. The V call is TRBV5-1, the J call TRBJ1-2; no reliable D call. Trimming cost V 4 bases and J 2 bases, with 12 bases left between them. The CDR3 spans 14 residues. CDR1 and CDR2 (germline): SGHRS, YFSETQ. The CDR3 DNA reads TGCGCCAGCAGCCCCTCGGGAGGGAACTATGGCTACACCTTC. Protein product: CASSPSGGNYGYTF.

The J gene is TRBJ1-6, the V gene TRBV11-1; D possibly corresponds to TRBD1 (6 bases). CDR3 size: 19 residues. The germline V gene encodes CDR1 SGHAT and CDR2 FQDESV (reference sequence). Deletions cut 2 bases from V and 0 bases from J, with 17 bases between. The CDR3, as DNA: TGTGCCAGCAGCTTAATGGGGGCCCGAGGGAGCTCCTATAATTCACCCCTCCACTTT. Translation: CASSLMGARGSSYNSPLHF.

The chain uses TRBV10-1 and TRBJ1-2; no firm D call. Trimming cost V 3 bases and J 4 bases, with 12 bases left between them. This CDR3 is built from 14 residues. Per the germline V gene, CDR1 is WNHNN and CDR2 is SYGVQD (reference sequence). The CDR3 here is CASSDGGSIYGYTF. The CDR3 DNA follows: TGCGCCAGCAGTGATGGCGGATCCATCTATGGCTACACCTTC.

V and J are TRBV19 and TRBJ2-4; a possible D gene is TRBD1 (6 bases). Trimming took off 4 bases at V and 0 bases at J, with 13 bases between the two ends. Looked up from germline, CDR1 is LNHDA and CDR2 is SQIVND (reference sequence). CDR3 length equals 16 residues. CDR3 DNA: TGTGCCAGTAGTACCCCAGGGGACCTAGCCAAAAACATTCAGTACTTC. Amino acid sequence: CASSTPGDLAKNIQYF.

The chain has TRBV28 and TRBJ2-1, with D possibly matching TRBD2 (6 bases). Germline loops: CDR1 MDHEN, CDR2 SYDVKM. This CDR3 is 14 amino acids long. The germline V and J ends were trimmed by 2 bases and 7 bases, with 12 bases remaining between them. CDR3 region: CASSLRGFYNEQFF. In DNA form, the CDR3 reads TGTGCCAGCAGTTTACGGGGGTTTTATAATGAGCAGTTCTTC. The full variable domain, its missing parts supplied by reference TRBV28 and TRBJ2-1, is DVKVTQSSRYLVKRTGEKVFLECVQDMDHENMFWYRQDPGLGLRLIYFSYDVKMKEKGDIPEGYSVSREKKERFSLILESASTNQTSMYLCASSLRGFYNEQFFGPGTRLTVL.

V and J are TRBV7-2 and TRBJ1-2; D gene uncertain. Germline V gene data show CDR1 as SGHTA and CDR2 as FQGNSA. V lost 7 bases and J 8 bases, leaving 17 bases between the germline ends. CDR3 size: 13 residues. The CDR3 protein is CASNNLGISGYTF. The CDR3 bases are TGTGCCAGCAACAATCTGGGGATAAGCGGCTACACCTTC.

The chain links TRBV28 to TRBJ2-2; 11 nucleotides match TRBD2. The length of the CDR3 is 17 residues. After removal of 2 bases from V and 6 bases from J, the junction contained 8 bases not matched to a gene. Germline V CDR1 and CDR2: MDHEN, SYDVKM. CDR3 sequence: CASSLPPLAGGSGELFF. For the CDR3, the DNA is TGTGCCAGCAGTTTACCACCCTTAGCGGGAGGGTCCGGGGAGCTGTTTTTT.

The chain couples TRBV30 to TRBJ1-5; TRBD1 matches at 9 bases. The CDR3 is made up of 15 amino acids. V shed 2 bases, J shed 4 bases, and the junction held 6 bases outside the gene matches. Germline CDR1 reads GTSNPN; CDR2 reads SVGIG (reference sequence). DNA of the CDR3: TGTGCCTGGAGTACCCCCGGGACAGGGAATCAGCCCCAGCATTTT. It encodes CAWSTPGTGNQPQHF. Full variable domain (outside the CDR3, taken from reference TRBV30 and TRBJ1-5): SQTIHQWPATLVQPVGSPLSLECTVEGTSNPNLYWYRQAAGRGLQLLFYSVGIGQISSEVPQNLSASRPQDRQFILSSKKLLLSDSGFYLCAWSTPGTGNQPQHFGDGTRLSIL.